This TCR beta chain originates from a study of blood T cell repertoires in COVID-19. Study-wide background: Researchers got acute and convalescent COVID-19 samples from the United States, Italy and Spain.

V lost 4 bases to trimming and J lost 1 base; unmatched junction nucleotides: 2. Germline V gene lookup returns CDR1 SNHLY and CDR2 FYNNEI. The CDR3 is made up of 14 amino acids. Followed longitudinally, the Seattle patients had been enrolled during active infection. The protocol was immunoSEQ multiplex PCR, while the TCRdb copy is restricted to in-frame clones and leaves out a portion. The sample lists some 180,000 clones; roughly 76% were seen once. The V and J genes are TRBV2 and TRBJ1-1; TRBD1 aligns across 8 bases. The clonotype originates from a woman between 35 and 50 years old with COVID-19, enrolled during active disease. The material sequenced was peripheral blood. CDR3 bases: TGTGCCAGCAGTGTGACAGGGGCGAACACTGAAGCTTTCTTT. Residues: CASSVTGANTEAFF.